One T cell receptor (beta chain) is described in this entry. Its cognate antigen is unknown. RNA transcripts were the template for amplifying TCR beta CDR3 regions. The HTBI primer set served for first-round RT-PCR of the TCR CDR3. TCRdb passed the multiplex PCR reads through MiXCR, listing each CDR3 protein once. The table has more than 300,000 distinct CDR3 sequences, about a fifth seen once; the top ten hold 40% to 45%. Under 3 months was the duration of disease in ophthalmopathy patients, who also had a Clinical Activity Score of at least 3 and a NOSPECS grade of at least 4. Patients showing uncontrolled infection, other autoimmune disease, pregnancy or lactation were ineligible. From 9 to 10 ml of fresh peripheral blood, PBMCs were isolated. The data derive from a study of T cells in Graves' hyperthyroidism and ophthalmopathy. Study outcomes and limitations: Ophthalmopathy was distinguished from stable hyperthyroidism by 13 V-J signatures.

Specimen: blood. The receptor was derived from a man aged 18 to 35 with Graves' ophthalmopathy.

The CDR3 bases are TGCGCCAGCAGCCGAATACTCTTAAACTATGGCTACACCTTC. This gives the protein CASSRILLNYGYTF. The gene calls are TRBV4-1 and TRBJ1-2; D uncertain. The CDR3 is made up of 14 amino acids. Germline values: CDR1 MGHRA, CDR2 YSYEKL. V was cut by 4 bases and J by 2 bases, with 11 bases left in between.